This TCR beta chain appears in the sequencing data of a study of beta chain features in type 1 diabetes. On the study more broadly: Researchers looked at approximately 110,000,000 sorted cells across all samples. Broader study findings: The study found moderately but significantly shorter TCRB CDR3s in all four CD4+ subsets of Type 1 diabetes patients.

The CDR3 spans 18 residues. Germline CDR1 SGHRS, CDR2 YFSETQ. Trimming left V 0 bases short and J 0 bases short, with 16 bases between. A remark on this clone: Antigen: not known.

All of the isolated RNA was reverse transcribed, so expressed TCRB transcripts were sequenced. Produced via immunoSEQ multiplex PCR; TCRdb's table is partial and in-frame only. The sample yields 500,000 to 650,000 clones, under 15% seen once. This sequence was found in a man aged 30 to 39 with type 1 diabetes. The chain uses TRBV5-1 and TRBJ2-1; tentatively, D is TRBD2 (7 bases). Input material: naive CD4+ T cells from blood. CDR3: CASSLAGGSISSYNEQFF. The CDR3 DNA sequence: TGCGCCAGCAGCTTGGCGGGGGGCTCCATTAGCTCCTACAATGAGCAGTTCTTC.